The 11 T cell receptor beta chains below come from one sample, sequenced in a study of human T cells and chemical hapten exposure. The time point was: pre-sensitization, week 0. The treatment is: therapeutic diphenylcyclopropenone sensitization with weekly scalp DPC. TCRdb passed the RACE reads through MiXCR, listing each CDR3 protein once. The sample carries around 120,000 distinct CDR3 sequences, roughly 12% recorded once. The material was whole blood, obtained in connection with sensitization to the hapten diphenylcyclopropenone (DPC). These receptor sequences come from a woman under 30 with alopecia areata. Some clones in this sample may be carry-over from other donors' samples.

The V call is TRBV7-8, the J call TRBJ2-2; 9 bases line up with TRBD1. J was trimmed by 3 bases and V by 6 bases; bases with no gene match: 5. CDR3 length: 15 amino acids. The germline CDR1 and CDR2 sequences are SGHVS and FQNEAQ. CDR3 amino acids: CASSLGTGYTGELFF. CDR3 in DNA: TGTGCCAGCAGTCTCGGGACAGGGTACACCGGGGAGCTGTTTTTT.

This clonotype was seen ten or more times. The chain links TRBV2 to TRBJ1-4; 7 bases line up with TRBD1. The V gene's germline CDR1 is SNHLY and CDR2 FYNNEI. The length of the CDR3 is 16 residues. With 3 bases clipped from V and 8 bases from J, the junction kept 12 bases outside the gene matches. The CDR3 DNA follows: TGTGCCAGCAGTGACCCGCACAGGGGTAGGGAGGAAAAACTGTTTTTT. It encodes CASSDPHRGREEKLFF.

A few counts support this clonotype. This chain links TRBV10-2 with TRBJ1-5, with D perhaps TRBD1 (6 bases). Between the trimmed V and J ends, which lost 3 bases and 2 bases, there was a span of 14 bases. This CDR3 is built from 16 residues. Germline V gene data show CDR1 as WSHSY and CDR2 as SAAADI. As DNA, the CDR3 is TGCGCCAGCAGTGAATCTAAGGGGGTGGGCAATCAGCCCCAGCATTTT. Translating it yields CASSESKGVGNQPQHF.

This chain uses TRBV20-1 with TRBJ2-5; TRBD1 might be the D (5 bases). The V gene's germline CDR1 is DFQATT and CDR2 SNEGSKA (reference sequence). V dropped 3 bases and J dropped 2 bases, with 7 bases sitting between them. The CDR3 length is 12 residues. CDR3 nucleotides: TGCAGTGCTAGCGCAGGGCAAGAGACCCAGTACTTC. Its translation: CSASAGQETQYF.

This clonotype was seen only once. A clone one base away is much larger, so this may be a read error. The V gene is TRBV20-1, the J gene TRBJ2-7, with D tentatively TRBD2 (6 bases). Germline V gene data show CDR1 as DFQATT and CDR2 as SNEGSKA (reference sequence). The CDR3 length is 14 residues. The CDR3 DNA sequence: TGCAGAGCCCGCACGACTAGACTTCCCCACGAGCAGTACTTC. This encodes CRARTTRLPHEQYF.

V gene TRBV29-1 combines with J gene TRBJ2-7; no firm D call. Deletions cut 5 bases from V and 4 bases from J, with 12 bases between. The CDR3 totals 12 residues. Per the germline V gene, CDR1 is SQVTM and CDR2 is ANQGSEA. CDR3 sequence (DNA): TGCAGCGTTCGCATGGCCTCGTACGAGCAGTACTTC. Amino acid sequence: CSVRMASYEQYF.

This clonotype was counted many times. The chain combines TRBV20-1 with TRBJ1-2; the D gene is possibly TRBD1 (5 bases). Per germline, CDR1 DFQATT and CDR2 SNEGSKA (reference sequence). Deletions cut 4 bases from V and 10 bases from J, with 16 bases between. This CDR3 comprises 12 residues. The CDR3 spells CSATGRGMTYTF. The CDR3 DNA is TGCAGTGCTACGGGACGAGGTATGACCTACACCTTC.

This clonotype showed up just a few times. V is TRBV29-1 and J is TRBJ2-5; 8 bases are shared with TRBD2. CDR1 is SQVTM and CDR2 is ANQGSEA in the germline V gene. V gave up 4 bases and J gave up 1 base; unmatched junction bases: 5. The CDR3 extends over 14 amino acids. CDR3 bases: TGCAGCGTTGTACAAAGCGGGGGCCAAGAGACCCAGTACTTC. Its protein is CSVVQSGGQETQYF.

This chain links TRBV27 with TRBJ2-7; D not certain. Germline V CDR1 and CDR2: MNHEY, SMNVEV (reference sequence). V was trimmed by 5 bases and J by 0 bases, leaving 8 bases between them. The CDR3 is 13 residues long. The CDR3 DNA sequence: TGTGCCAGCAGTGCCTCTAGCTCCTACGAGCAGTACTTC. As protein: CASSASSSYEQYF.

This clonotype was detected a few times. V usage is TRBV12-3 or TRBV12-4 and J usage is TRBJ2-5; 8 bases are a match to TRBD2. Trimming at V came to 5 bases and at J to 4 bases, leaving 15 bases not matched to a gene. This CDR3 region has 17 residues. CDR3 region: CASSPTGTSAPRETQYF. The CDR3 nucleotides read TGTGCCAGCAGTCCCACCGGGACTAGTGCCCCAAGAGAGACCCAGTACTTC.

This clonotype was counted many times. This chain connects TRBV18 to TRBJ1-1; D unresolved. V was cut by 4 bases and J by 3 bases, with 15 bases left in between. CDR3 length: 15 residues. Germline lookup yields CDR1 KGHSH and CDR2 LQKENI. The CDR3 sequence is CASSLTPRADTEAFF. In nucleotides, the CDR3 is TGTGCCAGCTCACTCACGCCGAGGGCTGACACTGAAGCTTTCTTT.